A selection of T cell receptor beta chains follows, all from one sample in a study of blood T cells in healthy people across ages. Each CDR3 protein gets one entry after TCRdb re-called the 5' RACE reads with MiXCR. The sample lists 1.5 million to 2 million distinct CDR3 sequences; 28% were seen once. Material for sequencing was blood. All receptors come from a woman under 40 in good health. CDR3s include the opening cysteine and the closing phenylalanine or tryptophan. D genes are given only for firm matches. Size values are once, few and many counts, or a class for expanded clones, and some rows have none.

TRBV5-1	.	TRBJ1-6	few	TGCGCCAGCAGCCCTACTCCAGGGCCGGCTTCACCCCTCCACTTT	CASSPTPGPASPLHF
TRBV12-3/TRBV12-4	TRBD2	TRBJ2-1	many	TGTGCCAGCAGTTTTCGGGAGGACAATGAGCAGTTCTTC	CASSFREDNEQFF
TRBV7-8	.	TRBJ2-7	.	TGTGCCAGCAGCTTAGGTCAACAGATCTACGAGCAGTACTTC	CASSLGQQIYEQYF
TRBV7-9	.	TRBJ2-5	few	TGTGCCAGCAGGAAAGGAACTAGCAAAGAGACCCAGTACTTC	CASRKGTSKETQYF
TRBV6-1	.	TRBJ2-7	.	TGTGCCAGCAGTGAAAGGGCGGAGTACTTC	CASSERAEYF
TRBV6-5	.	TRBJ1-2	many	TGTGCCAGCAGTTACAACAGGGTAGATGGCTACACCTTC	CASSYNRVDGYTF
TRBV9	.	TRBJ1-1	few	TGTGCCAGCAGCGTAGATGGCACTGAAGCTTTCTTT	CASSVDGTEAFF
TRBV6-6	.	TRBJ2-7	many	TGTGCCAGCAGTTTCCAGGGGGGGGCTTCAGGCTCCGAGCAGTACTTC	CASSFQGGASGSEQYF
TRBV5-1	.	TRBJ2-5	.	TGCGCCAGCAGCTTGAATCCTTACGGGCAGTACTTC	CASSLNPYGQYF
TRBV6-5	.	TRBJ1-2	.	TGTGCCAGCAGTTACTCCCAACCGAGGACTAGCTATGGCCACACCTTC	CASSYSQPRTSYGHTF
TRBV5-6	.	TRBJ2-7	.	TGTGCCAGCAGCTTGGGGGGGCAATACAGGGCCTCCTACGAGCAGTACTTC	CASSLGGQYRASYEQYF
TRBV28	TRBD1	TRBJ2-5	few	TGTGCCAGCAGTCAGACCAGGGGGCATGGGGAGACCCAGTACTTC	CASSQTRGHGETQYF
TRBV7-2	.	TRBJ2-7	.	TGTGCCAGCAGCTTAGGGGAGACAGAAGCCTACGAGCAGTACTTC	CASSLGETEAYEQYF
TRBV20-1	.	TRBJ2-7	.	TGCAGTGCTAGAGATAGGGGGGTCCCCTACGAGCAGTACTTC	CSARDRGVPYEQYF
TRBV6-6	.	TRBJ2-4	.	TGTGCCAGCAGTTACGGGGACAAGTCCCAGTACTTC	CASSYGDKSQYF